What follows are 15 T cell receptor beta chains derived from one specimen sequenced in a study of shared clonotypes between healthy human individuals. The protocol was immunoSEQ multiplex PCR, while the TCRdb copy is restricted to in-frame clones and leaves out a portion. The sample carries some 2,000,000 clones, approximately 94% recorded once. Sequenced sample: naive CD4+ T cells sorted from blood. Subset denoted: CD45RA+ positively selected. The receptors were sampled from a young man in good health.

Here the CDR3 DNA reads TGTGCCAGCTCACCGCTTGACGGGAATGAAAAACTGTTTTTT. Encoded protein: CASSPLDGNEKLFF. This sequence joins TRBV18 and TRBJ1-4, with no clear D. The V end lost 3 bases, the J end lost 5 bases, and 10 bases lay between the germline ends. Per germline, CDR1 KGHSH and CDR2 LQKENI. This CDR3 spans 14 amino acids.

Notes on this clone: The sample has other DNA sequences that encode this CDR3 too. The gene calls are TRBV7-9 and TRBJ2-1, with D hard to call. The germline V gene has CDR1 SEHNR and CDR2 FQNEAQ (reference sequence). The V and J ends lost 3 bases and 8 bases respectively, with 8 bases between them. This CDR3 comprises 12 residues. This CDR3 is CASSLLGDEQFF. CDR3 in DNA: TGTGCCAGCAGCTTGCTCGGTGATGAGCAGTTCTTC.

This sequence joins TRBV21-1 and TRBJ1-2; the D segment call TRBD1 is taken from the table without a DNA check. TRBV21-1 is shown as a pseudogene. This CDR3 is built from 14 residues. The CDR3: CASGDRDVDYGYTF. DNA of the CDR3: TGTGCCAGCGGAGACAGGGACGTTGACTATGGCTACACCTTC.

This chain links TRBV30 with TRBJ1-5, with TRBD1 matching over 7 bases. This CDR3 is built from 15 residues. The ends lost 0 bases at V and 4 bases at J; junction bases unmatched: 6. The germline V gene encodes CDR1 GTSNPN and CDR2 SVGIG (reference sequence). The CDR3 coding sequence is TGTGCCTGGAGTGTACTGACAGGGCCTAATCAGCCCCAGCATTTT. Its protein product is CAWSVLTGPNQPQHF. The full variable domain, its missing parts supplied by reference TRBV30 and TRBJ1-5, is SQTIHQWPATLVQPVGSPLSLECTVEGTSNPNLYWYRQAAGRGLQLLFYSVGIGQISSEVPQNLSASRPQDRQFILSSKKLLLSDSGFYLCAWSVLTGPNQPQHFGDGTRLSIL.

This chain connects TRBV10-1 to TRBJ2-4; 12 bases align to TRBD2. Trimming at V came to 6 bases and at J to 3 bases, leaving 6 bases not matched to a gene. Germline values: CDR1 WNHNN, CDR2 SYGVQD (reference sequence). This CDR3 region has 16 residues. CDR3 amino acids: CASREGLAGGKNIQYF. The CDR3 DNA sequence: TGCGCCAGCAGGGAGGGACTAGCGGGTGGCAAAAACATTCAGTACTTC.

The genes are TRBV27 and TRBJ2-7, with D possibly being TRBD1 or TRBD2 (5 bases each). V was shortened by 6 bases and J by 0 bases, with 12 bases between the two germline ends. CDR1 MNHEY and CDR2 SMNVEV come from the germline V gene (reference sequence). This CDR3 contains 14 residues. CDR3 sequence: CASRGELSSYEQYF. CDR3 sequence (DNA): TGTGCCAGCAGGGGGGAACTGAGCTCCTACGAGCAGTACTTC.

The chain carries TRBV4-1 and TRBJ2-5; D perhaps matches TRBD2 (7 bases). The germline CDR1 and CDR2 sequences are MGHRA and YSYEKL. The CDR3 is 16 residues long. The V end was cut by 0 bases, the J end by 4 bases, with 15 bases between. CDR3 nucleotides: TGCGCCAGCAGCCAAGAGGGGGGGGCGATTCGAGAGACCCAGTACTTC. It codes for CASSQEGGAIRETQYF.

V gene TRBV4-1 combines with J gene TRBJ2-7; D uncertain. The CDR3 sequence is 15 residues long. The germline V gene encodes CDR1 MGHRA and CDR2 YSYEKL. V lost 1 base and J 3 bases, leaving 13 bases between the germline ends. CDR3 protein: CASSQGAGVFYEQYF. The CDR3 coding sequence is TGCGCCAGCAGCCAAGGGGCTGGGGTCTTCTACGAGCAGTACTTC.

In regard to this clone: This specimen includes other DNA sequences encoding the same CDR3. The chain carries TRBV5-1 and TRBJ2-1; 11 bases are shared with TRBD2. The CDR3 spans 16 residues. CDR1 is SGHRS and CDR2 is YFSETQ in the germline V gene. Trimming took 0 bases from V and 6 from J; bases not matched to a gene: 5. The CDR3: CASSLGGTSGGNEQFF. CDR3 DNA: TGCGCCAGCAGCTTGGGTGGGACTAGCGGTGGCAATGAGCAGTTCTTC.

This chain links TRBV2 with TRBJ2-1, with TRBD2 matching 12 bases. The CDR3 is 14 residues long. Per the germline V gene, CDR1 is SNHLY and CDR2 is FYNNEI. Unmatched junction bases numbered 4, after V lost 6 bases and J lost 7 bases. CDR3 protein: CASRTSGGNNEQFF. As DNA, the CDR3 is TGTGCCAGCAGGACTAGCGGGGGAAATAATGAGCAGTTCTTC.

The chain is built from TRBV4-1 and TRBJ1-4; D is possibly TRBD1 (5 bases). This CDR3 has 15 residues. The germline V and J ends were trimmed by 1 base and 8 bases, with 14 bases remaining between them. In germline, CDR1 is MGHRA, CDR2 YSYEKL. CDR3 amino acids: CASSQVRGGKEKLFF. CDR3 nucleotide sequence: TGCGCCAGCAGCCAAGTAAGGGGAGGAAAAGAAAAACTGTTTTTT.

The chain is built from TRBV6-6 and TRBJ1-2, with D possibly being TRBD1 (5 bases). Trimming cost V 7 bases and J 5 bases, with 23 bases left between them. From germline, CDR1 is MNHNY and CDR2 SVGAGI (reference sequence). This CDR3 comprises 16 residues. The chain's CDR3 is CASTLPFAGLGYGYTF. CDR3 nucleotide sequence: TGTGCCAGCACCCTACCTTTTGCGGGGCTCGGGTATGGCTACACCTTC.

The chain uses TRBV10-3 and TRBJ2-7; D is unclear. From germline, CDR1 is ENHRY and CDR2 SYGVKD. The V end lost 6 bases, the J end lost 0 bases, and 12 bases lay between the germline ends. The CDR3 consists of 14 residues. CDR3 sequence (DNA): TGTGCCATCAGGAGACTTGATCACTCCTACGAGCAGTACTTC. It encodes CAIRRLDHSYEQYF.

The chain employs TRBV13 and TRBJ2-1, with TRBD2 identical over 14 bases. V shed 6 bases and J 4 bases; nucleotides not matched to a gene: 8. Germline V gene sequence: CDR1 PRHDT, CDR2 FYEKMQ (reference sequence). This CDR3 has 17 residues. In DNA form, the CDR3 reads TGTGCCAGCAGTTTCGGACTAGCGGGAGGTGTATACAATGAGCAGTTCTTC. This codes for CASSFGLAGGVYNEQFF.

The chain has TRBV2 and TRBJ1-3, with 9 bases identical to TRBD1. V was pared by 7 bases and J by 0 bases, with 4 bases of the junction left unmatched. This CDR3 region has 15 residues. Germline lookup yields CDR1 SNHLY and CDR2 FYNNEI. The CDR3 loop reads CASTRTGDSGNTIYF. The CDR3 region has the DNA TGTGCCAGCACCAGGACAGGGGACTCTGGAAACACCATATATTTT.